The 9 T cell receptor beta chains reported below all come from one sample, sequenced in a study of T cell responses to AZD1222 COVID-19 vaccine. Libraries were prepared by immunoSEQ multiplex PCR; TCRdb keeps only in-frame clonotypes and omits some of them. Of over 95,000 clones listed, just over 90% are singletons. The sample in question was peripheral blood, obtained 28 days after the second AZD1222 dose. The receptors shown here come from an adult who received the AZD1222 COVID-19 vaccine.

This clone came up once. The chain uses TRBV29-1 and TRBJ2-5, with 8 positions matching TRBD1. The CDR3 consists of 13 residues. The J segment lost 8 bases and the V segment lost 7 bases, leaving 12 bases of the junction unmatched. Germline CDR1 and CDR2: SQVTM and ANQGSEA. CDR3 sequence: CSAKRYRGDTQYF. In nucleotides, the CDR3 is TGCAGCGCCAAAAGATACAGGGGGGACACCCAGTACTTC.

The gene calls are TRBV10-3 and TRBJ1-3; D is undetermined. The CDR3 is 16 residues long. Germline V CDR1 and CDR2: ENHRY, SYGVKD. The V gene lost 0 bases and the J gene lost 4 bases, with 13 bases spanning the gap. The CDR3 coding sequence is TGTGCCATCAGTGAGTCCTCATCTATTTCCGGAAACACCATATATTTT. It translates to CAISESSSISGNTIYF.

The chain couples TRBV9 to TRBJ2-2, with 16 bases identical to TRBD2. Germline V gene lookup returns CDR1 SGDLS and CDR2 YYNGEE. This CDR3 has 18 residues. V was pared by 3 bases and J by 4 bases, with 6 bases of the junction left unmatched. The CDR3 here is CASSAGTSGRAGTGELFF. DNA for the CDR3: TGTGCCAGCAGCGCCGGGACTAGCGGGAGGGCGGGCACCGGGGAGCTGTTTTTT.

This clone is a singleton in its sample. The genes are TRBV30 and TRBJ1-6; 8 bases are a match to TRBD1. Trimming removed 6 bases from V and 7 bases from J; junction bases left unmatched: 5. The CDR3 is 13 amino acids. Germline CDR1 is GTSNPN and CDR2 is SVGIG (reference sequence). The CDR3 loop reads CACRDRLNSPLHF. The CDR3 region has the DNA TGTGCCTGCCGGGACAGGTTGAATTCACCCCTCCACTTT.

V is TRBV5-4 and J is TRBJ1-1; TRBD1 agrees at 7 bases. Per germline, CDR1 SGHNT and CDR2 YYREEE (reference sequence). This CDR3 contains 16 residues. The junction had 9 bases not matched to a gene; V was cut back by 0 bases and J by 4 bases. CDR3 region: CASSLGARGVGTEAFF. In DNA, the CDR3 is TGTGCCAGCAGCTTGGGTGCCAGGGGGGTAGGCACTGAAGCTTTCTTT.

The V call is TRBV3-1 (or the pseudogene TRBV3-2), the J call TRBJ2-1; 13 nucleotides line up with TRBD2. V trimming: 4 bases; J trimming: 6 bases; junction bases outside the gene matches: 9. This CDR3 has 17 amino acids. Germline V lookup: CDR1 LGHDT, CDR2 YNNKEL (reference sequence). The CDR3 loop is CASSLTSGRANGNEQFF. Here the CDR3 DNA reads TGTGCCAGCAGCCTAACTAGCGGGAGGGCGAACGGCAATGAGCAGTTCTTC.

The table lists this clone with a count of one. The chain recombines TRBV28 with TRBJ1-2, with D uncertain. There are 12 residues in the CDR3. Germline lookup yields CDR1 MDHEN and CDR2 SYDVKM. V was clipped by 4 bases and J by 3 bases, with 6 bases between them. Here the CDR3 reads CASSSEYYGYTF. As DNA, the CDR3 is TGTGCCAGCAGTTCCGAGTACTATGGCTACACCTTC.

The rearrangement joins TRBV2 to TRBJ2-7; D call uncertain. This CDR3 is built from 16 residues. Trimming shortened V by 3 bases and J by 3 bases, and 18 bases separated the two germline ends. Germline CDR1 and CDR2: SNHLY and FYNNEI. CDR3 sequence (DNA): TGTGCCAGCAGTGATAATCCACAGTCCTCCTACTACGAGCAGTACTTC. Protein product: CASSDNPQSSYYEQYF. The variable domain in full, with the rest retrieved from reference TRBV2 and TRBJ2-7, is EPEVTQTPSHQVTQMGQEVILRCVPISNHLYFYWYRQILGQKVEFLVSFYNNEISEKSEIFDDQFSVERPDGSNFTLKIRSTKLEDSAMYFCASSDNPQSSYYEQYFGPGTRLTVT.

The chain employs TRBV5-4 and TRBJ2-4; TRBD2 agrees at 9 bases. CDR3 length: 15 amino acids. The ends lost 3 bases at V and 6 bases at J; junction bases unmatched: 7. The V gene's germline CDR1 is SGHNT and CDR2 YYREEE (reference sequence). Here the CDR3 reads CASSSQGGRANIQYF. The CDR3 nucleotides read TGTGCCAGCAGCTCCCAGGGCGGGAGGGCAAACATTCAGTACTTC.